The sequence of this TCR beta chain was determined in a study of blood T cell repertoires in COVID-19. Germline values: CDR1 LNHDA, CDR2 SQIVND (reference sequence). Trimming took 10 bases from V and 10 from J; bases not matched to a gene: 12. The CDR3 runs to 15 residues. Data came from immunoSEQ multiplex PCR; TCRdb stores just in-frame clones and leaves some out. The sample holds approximately 300,000 clones, 80% to 90% seen once. This chain connects TRBV19 to TRBJ2-1; 14 nucleotides align to TRBD2. The material sequenced was peripheral blood. The sequence was obtained from a woman aged 50 to 60 with acute or convalescent COVID-19. CDR3 in DNA: TGTGCCATCGCAGGACTAGCGGGAGGTGAAAGGGAGCAGTTCTTC. This translates into CAIAGLAGGEREQFF.